Shown below are 17 T cell receptor beta chains from a single sample sequenced in a study of graft-versus-host responses after intestinal transplantation. The protocol was immunoSEQ multiplex PCR, while the TCRdb copy is restricted to in-frame clones and leaves out a portion. The sample carries fewer than 25,000 clones, approximately 83% recorded once. The starting material was PBMCs, obtained roughly 450 days after intestinal transplant. These receptor sequences come from a human patient who received an intestinal transplant, so some T cells may come from the graft donor.

J is TRBJ2-5 and V is TRBV4-1; TRBD2 agrees at 13 bases. Germline V CDR1 and CDR2: MGHRA, YSYEKL. The CDR3 extends over 17 amino acids. V was pared by 5 bases and J by 5 bases, with 11 bases of the junction left unmatched. The CDR3 here is CASSWEPGLAGRETQYF. The CDR3, as DNA: TGCGCCAGCAGCTGGGAACCGGGACTAGCGGGACGGGAGACCCAGTACTTC.

This clone has only a few counts. The CDR3 region is CASRGSGRGTQYF. The DNA of the CDR3 is TGTGCCAGCAGGGGCAGCGGGAGGGGGACCCAGTACTTC. V and J are TRBV27 and TRBJ2-5; 10 bases align to TRBD2. The CDR3 spans 13 residues. J gave up 7 bases and V 6 bases, and 5 bases lay outside the gene matches. The germline V gene encodes CDR1 MNHEY and CDR2 SMNVEV (reference sequence).

The rearrangement links TRBV6-5 to TRBJ1-4; 7 bases are shared with TRBD1. After removal of 4 bases from V and 5 bases from J, the junction contained 7 bases not matched to a gene. Germline V lookup: CDR1 MNHEY, CDR2 SVGAGI. The CDR3 loop spans 15 amino acids. The CDR3 loop is CASSFEGGRNEKLFF. The CDR3 DNA follows: TGTGCCAGCAGTTTTGAAGGGGGCAGAAATGAAAAACTGTTTTTT.

This rearrangement joins TRBV10-1 to TRBJ2-7; the D gene could be TRBD1 or TRBD2 (5 bases each). The CDR3 runs to 12 residues. Trimming cost V 6 bases and J 4 bases, with 10 bases left between them. In germline, CDR1 is WNHNN, CDR2 SYGVQD (reference sequence). CDR3 amino acids: CASSAGAYEQYF. CDR3 DNA: TGCGCCAGCAGCGCCGGGGCTTACGAGCAGTACTTC.

The chain uses TRBV7-6 and TRBJ1-6; TRBD1 is a possible D gene (5 bases). The V end was cut by 5 bases, the J end by 9 bases, with 11 bases between. The CDR3 has 13 residues. Germline CDR1 SGHVS, CDR2 FNYEAQ. CDR3 loop: CASSKSGSSPLHF. CDR3 sequence (DNA): TGTGCCAGCAGCAAGTCAGGGTCTTCACCCCTCCACTTT. Full variable domain (missing parts from reference TRBV7-6 and TRBJ1-6): GAGVSQSPRYKVTKRGQDVALRCDPISGHVSLYWYRQALGQGPEFLTYFNYEAQQDKSGLPNDRFSAERPEGSISTLTIQRTEQRDSAMYRCASSKSGSSPLHFGNGTRLTVT.

CDR3 amino acids: CASSEGGRGLAGGSWFGETQYF. In DNA form, the CDR3 reads TGTGCCAGCAGTGAAGGGGGGAGGGGACTAGCGGGAGGGAGCTGGTTCGGGGAGACCCAGTACTTC. The chain recombines TRBV2 with TRBJ2-5; 16 nucleotides match TRBD2. Germline loops: CDR1 SNHLY, CDR2 FYNNEI. This CDR3 comprises 22 residues. Germline trimming cut 1 base from V and 5 bases from J; bases unmatched to any gene: 19.

The chain employs TRBV5-4 and TRBJ1-2, with D unresolved. This CDR3 contains 16 residues. V shed 6 bases and J shed 4 bases, with 22 bases lying between them. CDR1 and CDR2 (germline): SGHNT, YYREEE (reference sequence). The CDR3 loop is CASISTVPGKIYGYTF. CDR3 bases: TGTGCCAGCATATCAACCGTACCAGGAAAGATCTATGGCTACACCTTC.

Here the CDR3 DNA reads TGTGCCAGCAGTTACCGGAGCGGATTGCCCCAAGAGACCCAGTACTTC. The encoded protein is CASSYRSGLPQETQYF. The chain has TRBV6-5 and TRBJ2-5; D may be TRBD2 (5 bases). Germline V gene sequence: CDR1 MNHEY, CDR2 SVGAGI. Trimming removed 2 bases at V and 1 base at J, with 14 bases between. The CDR3 runs to 16 residues.

This chain connects TRBV19 to TRBJ2-7, with D hard to call. Germline loops: CDR1 LNHDA, CDR2 SQIVND (reference sequence). Between the trimmed V and J ends, which lost 1 base and 2 bases, there was a span of 12 bases. The CDR3 runs 15 residues. The CDR3 loop is CASSIGALPTYEQYF. CDR3 sequence (DNA): TGTGCCAGTAGTATAGGCGCACTACCTACCTACGAGCAGTACTTC.

J is TRBJ2-2 and V is TRBV15; D is perhaps TRBD1 (6 bases). Germline V gives CDR1 LNHNV, CDR2 YYDKDF (reference sequence). The CDR3 runs to 18 residues. Trimming took off 2 bases at V and 2 bases at J, with 18 bases between the two ends. CDR3 region: CATSRSALGQSNTGELFF. The CDR3 DNA follows: TGTGCCACCAGCAGATCCGCCCTCGGACAGTCTAACACCGGGGAGCTGTTTTTT.

This rearrangement joins TRBV20-1 to TRBJ2-5; D call uncertain. Germline V lookup: CDR1 DFQATT, CDR2 SNEGSKA (reference sequence). The CDR3 covers 11 residues. Trimming took 1 base from V and 11 from J, leaving 11 bases between them. The CDR3 loop reads CSARVLDTQYF. DNA for the CDR3: TGCAGTGCTAGAGTGTTAGATACTCAGTACTTC.

The chain employs TRBV29-1 and TRBJ2-7; D is uncertain. Germline V gene sequence: CDR1 SQVTM, CDR2 ANQGSEA. Trimming pared 4 bases from V and 3 bases from J, leaving 10 bases between. The CDR3 contains 12 residues. CDR3 sequence (DNA): TGCAGCGTTGTCTCCCAGGACTACGAGCAGTACTTC. It specifies CSVVSQDYEQYF.

The V and J genes are TRBV7-8 and TRBJ1-6; D is uncertain. Germline CDR1 reads SGHVS; CDR2 reads FQNEAQ. CDR3 size: 12 residues. Trimming took off 4 bases at V and 7 bases at J, with 5 bases between the two ends. The CDR3 DNA is TGTGCCAGCAGCTCAATGAATTCACCCCTCCACTTT. It translates to CASSSMNSPLHF.

This clone showed up just once. V gene TRBV7-9 combines with J gene TRBJ2-2; 12 nucleotides align to TRBD2. Germline CDR1 reads SEHNR; CDR2 reads FQNEAQ (reference sequence). The CDR3 length is 16 residues. Trimming took 5 bases from V and 6 from J; bases not matched to a gene: 7. For the CDR3, the DNA is TGTGCCAGCAGCGCCCGACTAGCGGGAGATGCCGGGGAGCTGTTTTTT. The encoded protein is CASSARLAGDAGELFF.

This chain links TRBV19 with TRBJ1-5, with TRBD1 matching 9 bases. CDR1 LNHDA and CDR2 SQIVND come from the germline V gene (reference sequence). The CDR3 covers 16 residues. V lost 5 bases to trimming and J lost 1 base; unmatched junction nucleotides: 6. The CDR3: CASSLSGTGSNQPQHF. DNA of the CDR3: TGTGCCAGTAGTCTCTCCGGGACAGGGAGCAATCAGCCCCAGCATTTT.

The V call is TRBV5-1, the J call TRBJ2-7, with 10 bases identical to TRBD2. The CDR3 length is 17 residues. V gave up 2 bases and J gave up 5 bases; unmatched junction bases: 13. Germline values: CDR1 SGHRS, CDR2 YFSETQ. The CDR3 loop reads CASSLGAQPSGRDEQYF. For the CDR3, the DNA is TGCGCCAGCAGCTTAGGTGCCCAACCTAGCGGGAGAGACGAGCAGTACTTC.

J is TRBJ2-7 and V is TRBV5-1; 7 bases are shared with TRBD1. Germline V gene sequence: CDR1 SGHRS, CDR2 YFSETQ. The CDR3 is 15 amino acids. J gave up 0 bases and V 4 bases, and 7 bases lay outside the gene matches. Written as DNA, the CDR3 is TGCGCCAGCAGCGGGGGACAGCCTATCTCCTACGAGCAGTACTTC. This sequence encodes CASSGGQPISYEQYF.